The source of this T cell receptor beta chain is a study of cytomegalovirus exposure and HLA in healthy donors. As to this clone: The antigen is unknown.

Study-level points and caveats: When a later analysis was performed, an Asian-associated ancestry cluster reportedly had fewer N-insertions than the approximately 600-donor mean.

The PCR had 60 Vbeta and 13 Jbeta primers. This table comes from immunoSEQ multiplex PCR, and its TCRdb copy is limited to in-frame clones, with some not included. Here the sample spans around 150,000 clones, roughly 79% being singletons. The CDR3 runs 14 residues. Germline CDR1 and CDR2: SGDLS and YYNGEE. Trimming removed 4 bases at V and 0 bases at J, with 11 bases between. The receptor comes from a woman between 50 and 59 years old in good health and CMV-seronegative. Sequenced input: PBMCs. V is TRBV9 and J is TRBJ2-7; D unresolved. The DNA for the CDR3 is TGTGCCAGCAGCCCCTCTGGCAGCTCCTACGAGCAGTACTTC. It encodes CASSPSGSSYEQYF.